This T cell receptor (beta chain) emerged from a study of shared clonotypes between healthy human individuals (dated by TCRdb to about 2020). In the study overall: Three men and a couple of women, aged 18 to 49 years, made up the cohort. To estimate repertoire size and how much clonotype sharing occurs between individuals, the study deeply sequenced the blood TCR repertoires of several healthy adults. Leukapheresis yielded between about 0.94 and 10 billion PBMCs per donor. Libraries were prepared and TCR repertoires were sequenced by different laboratories using diverse techniques, in order to increase sequencing depth and limit assay-specific biases. For each donor, three plates each were used for CD4 naive and CD4 memory, two plates were used for CD8 naive, and one plate was used for CD8 memory. Results the study describes overall, beyond this receptor: Higher generation probabilities were observed for clonotypes shared by all four sorted-subset donors than for non-shared clonotypes. Only blood was sampled, and tissue TCR repertoires likely differ from those in blood. Because the study included only a small number of donors, the genetic and exposure-history diversity represented was limited. Pairwise subsampling led to the expectation that sequencing depth would affect the degree of clonotype sharing among donors. Naive subsets generally had larger estimated clonotype richness than memory subsets. When several donors were compared, the shared fraction of clonotypes was roughly 4.8% for naive CD4, around 3.5% for naive CD8, roughly 2.3% for memory CD4, and less than 0.45% for memory CD8. Even with the large sequencing depth, rarefaction of the sorted-subset datasets indicated that sequencing was incomplete.

Notes on this clone: Its antigen has not been determined. It has no much larger one-base neighbor in the sample; base qualities were not kept.

The donors were healthy, HIV-negative adults with no recently reported acute infections or vaccinations. Every donor was a Caucasian adult living in Nashville, Tennessee, USA. CD4+ T cells were enriched by magnetic negative selection; naive cells were then positively selected on CD45RA, and the negative fraction formed the memory subset. Blood was collected by leukapheresis, and PBMCs were isolated by Ficoll-Histopaque density gradient centrifugation and then cryopreserved in liquid nitrogen vapor phase. Analytical flow cytometry was used to check the purity and quantity of every magnetically sorted T cell population. Genomic DNA was isolated from every sorted fraction and measured by UV absorbance on a Nanodrop 2000c. TCR CDR3 regions were amplified from genomic DNA by multiplex PCR using the deep immunoSEQ assay. Extracted genomic DNA from each cell subset was distributed evenly across all wells of several immunoSEQ 96-well plates, and each plate was treated as a replicate. Each replicate PCR for sorted subsets received around 200 ng genomic DNA, equal to about 29,000 T cell genomes. Purified libraries were quantified with a Qubit 3.0 fluorometer, sized on a Bioanalyzer 2100, and re-quantified with the KAPA Library Quantification kit. Every immunoSEQ 96-well plate was sequenced on a separate single-read 150-cycle Illumina NextSeq 550 flow cell. As for the original processing: The immunoSEQ output contained only junctional sequences without quality scores, so filtering could not match that applied to full-length reads. To assign V/J genes and CDR3, sequences were annotated using PyIR, a Python wrapper for IgBLAST v1.9, with IMGT germline references. Any read was removed if the V/J assignment was weak (E-value above 1e-6), the CDR3 was missing, or the read contained stop codons, out-of-frame junctions, or ambiguous translated residues. V3J clonotypes were defined by identical inferred V gene, J gene, and CDR3 amino acid sequence. The percentage overlap between two repertoires was calculated by dividing the number of shared unique clonotypes by the size of the smaller repertoire. RTK rarefaction, the Chao1 estimator, and Recon v2.1 estimates of unobserved clonotypes were used to assess repertoire richness. Generation probabilities were computed with OLGA for all TCRbeta clonotypes obtained by the gDNA method from four donors. The table was pulled from immuneACCESS by TCRdb, which kept in-frame rearrangements only. Such tables lose some clones; where checked, under half of the loss comes from unresolved V genes, and the rest has no known cause. D and trimming were read from the DNA, whereas the V and J calls and clone size are those reported in that table. The sample records 2 million to 2.5 million clones, approximately 94% of which are singletons. In total, the top ten clones hold less than 0.15% of the sample.

Sample: naive CD4+ T cells sorted from blood. Sample cell subset or site, as interpreted from the label and publication: CD45RA+ positively selected. The origin of this receptor is a man between 18 and 29 years old in good health.

The nucleotides are TGTGCCAGCAGTGAATCCTTGCCTGGAAACACCATATATTTT. Its protein is CASSESLPGNTIYF. The sequence links TRBV6-1 to TRBJ1-3; the D gene lacks a confident call. V drops 2 bases and J drops 2 bases, leaving 7 bases in between. CDR1 and CDR2, per the germline V gene, are MNHNS and SASEGT. Including the terminal cysteine and phenylalanine, the CDR3 comprises 14 residues. The CDR3 DNA has 42 bases and is translated from base 1.